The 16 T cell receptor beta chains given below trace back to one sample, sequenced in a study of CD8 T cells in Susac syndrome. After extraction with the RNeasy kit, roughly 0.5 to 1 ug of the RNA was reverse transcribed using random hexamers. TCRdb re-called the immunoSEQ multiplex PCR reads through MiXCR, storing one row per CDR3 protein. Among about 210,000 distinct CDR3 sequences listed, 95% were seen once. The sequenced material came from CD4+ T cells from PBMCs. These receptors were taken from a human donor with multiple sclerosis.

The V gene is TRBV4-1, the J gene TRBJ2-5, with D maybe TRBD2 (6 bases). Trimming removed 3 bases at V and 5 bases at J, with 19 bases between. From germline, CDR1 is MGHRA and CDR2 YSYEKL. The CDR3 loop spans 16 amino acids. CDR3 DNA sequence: TGCGCCAGCAGCCAGCTGACAGTCATGGGGAGGGAGACCCAGTACTTC. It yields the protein CASSQLTVMGRETQYF.

CDR3 coding DNA: TGTGCCACCAGTTCGAACACCGGGGAGCTGTTTTTT. It specifies CATSSNTGELFF. The chain uses TRBV24-1 and TRBJ2-2; no reliable D call. CDR3 length: 12 amino acids. Per germline, CDR1 KGHDR and CDR2 SFDVKD. Trimming left V 6 bases short and J 0 bases short, with 1 base between.

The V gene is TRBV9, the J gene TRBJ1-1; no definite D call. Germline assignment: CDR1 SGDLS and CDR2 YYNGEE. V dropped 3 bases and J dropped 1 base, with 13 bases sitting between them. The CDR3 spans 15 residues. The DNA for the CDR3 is TGTGCCAGCAGCGGTCGGTCAAGCGCGAACACTGAAGCTTTCTTT. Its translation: CASSGRSSANTEAFF.

CDR3 bases: TGCAGCGTTGAAGAAAAGGGCGATGACATTCAGTACTTC. Its translation: CSVEEKGDDIQYF. This sequence joins TRBV29-1 and TRBJ2-4; D is unresolved. This CDR3 spans 13 amino acids. Trimming took 0 bases from V and 8 from J, leaving 11 bases between them. Germline values: CDR1 SQVTM, CDR2 ANQGSEA. The full variable domain, its missing parts supplied by reference TRBV29-1 and TRBJ2-4, is SAVISQKPSRDICQRGTSLTIQCQVDSQVTMMFWYRQQPGQSLTLIATANQGSEATYESGFVIDKFPISRPNLTFSTLTVSNMSPEDSSIYLCSVEEKGDDIQYFGAGTRLSVL.

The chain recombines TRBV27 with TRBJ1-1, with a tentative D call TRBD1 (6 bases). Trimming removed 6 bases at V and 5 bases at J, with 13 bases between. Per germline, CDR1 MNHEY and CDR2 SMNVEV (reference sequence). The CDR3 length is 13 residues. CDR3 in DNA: TGTGCCAGCAGGAAACAGGGATTGACTGAAGCTTTCTTT. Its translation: CASRKQGLTEAFF.

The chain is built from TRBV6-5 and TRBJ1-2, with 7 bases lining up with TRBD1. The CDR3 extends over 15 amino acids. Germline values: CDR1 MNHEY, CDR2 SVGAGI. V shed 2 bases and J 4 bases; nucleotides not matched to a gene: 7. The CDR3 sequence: CASSYGQTGPYGYTF. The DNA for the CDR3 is TGTGCCAGCAGTTACGGACAGACAGGGCCCTATGGCTACACCTTC.

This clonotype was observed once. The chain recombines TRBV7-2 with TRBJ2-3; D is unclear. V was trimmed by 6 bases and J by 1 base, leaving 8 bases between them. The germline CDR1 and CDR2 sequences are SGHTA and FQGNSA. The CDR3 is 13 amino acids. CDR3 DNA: TGTGCCAGCAGAATAGAAGGCACAGATACGCAGTATTTT. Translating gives CASRIEGTDTQYF.

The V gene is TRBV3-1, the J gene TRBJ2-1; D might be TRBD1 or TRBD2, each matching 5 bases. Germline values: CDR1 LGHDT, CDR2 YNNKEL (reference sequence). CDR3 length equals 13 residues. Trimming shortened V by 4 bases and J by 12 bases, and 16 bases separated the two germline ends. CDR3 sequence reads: CASSPMAGTLQFF. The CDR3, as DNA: TGTGCCAGCAGCCCCATGGCCGGGACCTTGCAGTTCTTC.

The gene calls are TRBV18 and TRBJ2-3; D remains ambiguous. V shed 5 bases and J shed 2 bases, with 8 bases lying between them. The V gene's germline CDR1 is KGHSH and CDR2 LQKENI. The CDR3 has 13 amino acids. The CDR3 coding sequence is TGTGCCAGCTCAAAACTAAACACAGATACGCAGTATTTT. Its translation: CASSKLNTDTQYF.

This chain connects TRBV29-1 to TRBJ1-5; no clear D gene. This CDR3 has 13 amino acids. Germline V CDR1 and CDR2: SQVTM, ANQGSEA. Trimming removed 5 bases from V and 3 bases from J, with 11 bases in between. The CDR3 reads CSVWEGNNQPQHF. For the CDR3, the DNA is TGCAGCGTTTGGGAAGGGAACAATCAGCCCCAGCATTTT.

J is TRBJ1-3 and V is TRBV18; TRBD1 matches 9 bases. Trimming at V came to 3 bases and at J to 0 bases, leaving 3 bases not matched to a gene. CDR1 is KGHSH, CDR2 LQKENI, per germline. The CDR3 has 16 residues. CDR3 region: CASSPGQGYSGNTIYF. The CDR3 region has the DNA TGTGCCAGCTCACCGGGACAGGGATACTCTGGAAACACCATATATTTT. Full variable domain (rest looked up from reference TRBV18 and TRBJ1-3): NAGVMQNPRHLVRRRGQEARLRCSPMKGHSHVYWYRQLPEEGLKFMVYLQKENIIDESGMPKERFSAEFPKEGPSILRIQQVVRGDSAAYFCASSPGQGYSGNTIYFGEGSWLTVV.

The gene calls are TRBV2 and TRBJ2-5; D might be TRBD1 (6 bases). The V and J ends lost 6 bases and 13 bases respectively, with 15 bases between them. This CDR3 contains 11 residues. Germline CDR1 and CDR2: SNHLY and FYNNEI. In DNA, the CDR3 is TGTGCCAGCAGGGCAATAGACAGGTCGTACTTC. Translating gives CASRAIDRSYF. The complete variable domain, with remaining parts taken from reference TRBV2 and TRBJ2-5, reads EPEVTQTPSHQVTQMGQEVILRCVPISNHLYFYWYRQILGQKVEFLVSFYNNEISEKSEIFDDQFSVERPDGSNFTLKIRSTKLEDSAMYFCASRAIDRSYFGPGTRLLVL.

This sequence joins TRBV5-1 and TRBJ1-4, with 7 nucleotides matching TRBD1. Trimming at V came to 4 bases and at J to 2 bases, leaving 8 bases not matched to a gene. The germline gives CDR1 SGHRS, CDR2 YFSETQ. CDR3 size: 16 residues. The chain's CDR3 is CASSMIAGQTNEKLFF. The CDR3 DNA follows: TGCGCCAGCAGCATGATCGCGGGACAGACTAATGAAAAACTGTTTTTT.

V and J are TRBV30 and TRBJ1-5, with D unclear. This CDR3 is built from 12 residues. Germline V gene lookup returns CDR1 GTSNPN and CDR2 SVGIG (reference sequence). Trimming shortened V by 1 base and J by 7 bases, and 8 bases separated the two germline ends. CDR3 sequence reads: CAWSGFSQPQHF. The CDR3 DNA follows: TGTGCCTGGAGTGGGTTCTCCCAGCCCCAGCATTTT.

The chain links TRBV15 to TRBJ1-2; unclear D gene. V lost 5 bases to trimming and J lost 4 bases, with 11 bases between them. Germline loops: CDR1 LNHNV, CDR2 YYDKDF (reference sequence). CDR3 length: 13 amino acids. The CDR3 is CATSPPGAYGYTF. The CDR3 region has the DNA TGTGCCACCAGCCCCCCGGGAGCCTATGGCTACACCTTC.

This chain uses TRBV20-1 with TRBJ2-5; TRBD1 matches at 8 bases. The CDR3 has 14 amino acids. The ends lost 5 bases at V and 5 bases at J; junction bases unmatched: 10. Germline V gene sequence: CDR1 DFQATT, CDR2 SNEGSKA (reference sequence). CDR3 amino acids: CSAGRTGRRETQYF. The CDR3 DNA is TGCAGTGCTGGCCGGACAGGGCGTAGGGAGACCCAGTACTTC.